What follows is one T cell receptor (beta chain) and its context. The V and J ends lost 9 bases and 3 bases, in that order; junction bases with no gene match: 13. Germline CDR1 and CDR2: KGHDR and SFDVKD. This CDR3 has 16 residues. The data derive from a study of blood T cell repertoires in COVID-19. The method was immunoSEQ multiplex PCR; TCRdb's version includes in-frame clones alone and lacks a portion of them. This table has fewer than 250,000 clones, roughly 86% appearing once. The sequence was collected from a woman aged 40 to 49 with acute or convalescent COVID-19. The chain is built from TRBV24-1 and TRBJ2-7; 10 bases are shared with TRBD2. Sequenced: peripheral blood. DNA for the CDR3: TGTGCCACCCGACCGAATAAGCCTAGCGGGAGCTACGAGCAGTACTTC. It encodes CATRPNKPSGSYEQYF.